This T cell receptor (beta chain) is from a study of monozygotic twins with inflammatory bowel disease (dated by TCRdb to about 2019). Study-level background: The complete study included 28 monozygotic twin pairs: 19 IBD-discordant Danish pairs and nine German pairs, of which four were IBD-concordant and five were IBD-discordant. Within discordant pairs, disease-associated traits were sought mainly by comparing IBD patients with their genetically identical healthy co-twins. Each individual had, on average, about 151 000 unique TCRalpha sequences and 181 000 unique TCRbeta sequences available for analysis.

The research as a whole found: Differing immunosuppressive treatments among patients may have added background noise and inter-individual variability to the repertoires. Concordant and discordant twins showed no difference in repertoire similarity, possibly because of limited statistical power. Compared with healthy twins, IBD patients shared fewer clonotypes with other individuals, and the difference was most pronounced in patients with signs of disease activity. A decrease in TCRbeta repertoire diversity, as measured by inverse Simpson index, was observed in IBD patients compared with their healthy co-twins. The analysis was unable to tell apart different T cell subtypes. The results gave no support for a single strong signal or clonotype linked to IBD.

To prepare the library, 5' RACE was applied. Each TCR library was prepared from about 3,300 ng of total RNA. For each sample, cDNA was synthesized in eight separate reactions using SMARTScribe reverse transcriptase. During cDNA synthesis, unique molecular identifiers containing a 6-nucleotide sample barcode were introduced by template switching. TCRalpha and TCRbeta cDNA was amplified in two nested PCRs of about 17 and 10 cycles, and bead purification was carried out after each PCR. Before amplification, the cDNA was treated with uracil DNA-glycosylase and purified using the QIAquick PCR purification kit. In the second PCR, Illumina TruSeq-compatible adapters and sample-specific barcodes were added. Library quality and concentration were checked on TapeStation and Qubit, and libraries were pooled at around 4.7 ng each. Sequencing of the pooled libraries was done on an Illumina HiSeq2500 single-index Rapid Run using custom sequencing primers and 2 x 100 bp reads. The study's own analysis went as follows. MiGEC version 1.2.6 was used for UMI-based consensus assembly to correct PCR and sequencing errors. MiXCR version 2.1.1 was used for V(D)J alignment, clonotype assembly and CDR3 extraction. Normalisation of gene usage, clonotype sharing and MAIT/NKT TCR abundance was achieved by analysing the top 1000, 10 000 and 20 000 clonotypes per sample. After downsampling to 27 000 UMIs, diversity was calculated as the inverse Simpson index using the vegan R package. Paired Mann-Whitney U tests were applied to discordant twin pairs, with Benjamini-Hochberg correction for multiple testing. The reads went through TCRdb reprocessing, and each CDR3 protein sequence gets one entry with no DNA. The V and J calls, along with clone size, are taken from TCRdb and not from the paper's own processing. This sample's clone table shows roughly 160,000 distinct CDR3 sequences. The ten largest clones add up to about 8% of the sample.

An approximately 2.5 ml peripheral blood sample was drawn into PAXgene tubes per donor and stored at -80°C. Without T cell sorting, total RNA was isolated from whole blood using the PAXgene blood miRNA kit on an automated QIAcube. Peripheral blood from monozygotic twin pairs who were concordant or discordant for inflammatory bowel disease underwent deep TCRalpha and TCRbeta repertoire profiling using unique molecular barcoding. For every twin pair, smoking habits were documented, and each individual was categorised as a current, former or never smoker. Concerning this clonotype itself: Its antigen has not been determined.

This TCR was sampled from a human donor with ulcerative colitis or Crohn's disease, or a healthy co-twin of an affected twin (not recorded which). The sample was blood.

CDR3 reads: CASSFDSPGTQYF. The rearranged chain carries TRBV7-9 and TRBJ2-5; TCRdb returns TRBD2, unconfirmable since there is no DNA. From a lookup of the germline V gene (reference sequence), CDR1 and CDR2 are SEHNR and FQNEAQ. The CDR3, cysteine through phenylalanine, is 13 amino acids long. A DNA sequence was not provided.